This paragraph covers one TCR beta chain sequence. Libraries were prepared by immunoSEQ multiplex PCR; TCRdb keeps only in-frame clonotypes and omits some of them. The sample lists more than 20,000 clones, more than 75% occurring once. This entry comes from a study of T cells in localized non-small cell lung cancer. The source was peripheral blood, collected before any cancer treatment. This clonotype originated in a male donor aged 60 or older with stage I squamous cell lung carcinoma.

This CDR3 reads CASSLGQVTGNTIYF. CDR3 bases: TGTGCCAGCAGCTTGGGACAGGTGACTGGAAACACCATATATTTT. V and J are TRBV5-8 and TRBJ1-3, with D tentatively TRBD1 (6 bases). The germline V gene has CDR1 SGHTS and CDR2 YDEGEE. The CDR3 covers 15 residues. With 0 bases removed from V and 2 bases from J, the gap between germline ends came to 9 bases.